This T cell receptor (beta chain) stems from a study of T cells expressing NK-cell markers. TCRdb reprocessed the 5' RACE reads and keeps a single row for each CDR3 protein, giving no DNA. The sample data list around 470,000 distinct CDR3 sequences. Germline loops: CDR1 SQVTM, CDR2 ANQGSEA. This CDR3 region has 13 residues. This TCR was recovered from a woman aged 45-65 years in good health. The chain has TRBV29-1 and TRBJ2-5. Sequenced sample: blood T cells: a sorted CD56 or NKG2C T cell subset, CD4+ or CD8+ T cells, or bulk PBMC T cells (not recorded which). The CDR3 reads CSVMTQGGGTQYF.